This TCR beta chain came from a study of blood T cell repertoires in COVID-19. CDR3 size: 15 residues. Produced via immunoSEQ multiplex PCR; TCRdb's table is partial and in-frame only. The sample yields 370,000 or so clones, more than 75% seen once. Participants, about 18 to 90 years old, spanned 24 US areas. This clone was seen more than once but under ten times. The chain combines TRBV21-1 with TRBJ1-2; the DNA was not used to check the table's D call, TRBD1. TRBV21-1 is a pseudogene. Sequences were obtained from PBMCs or T cells enriched from blood (not recorded which). The origin of this receptor is a man aged 25 to 40 who had recovered from COVID-19. CDR3 amino acids: CASSKAPGQLYGYTF. DNA for the CDR3: TGTGCCAGCAGCAAAGCGCCGGGACAGCTCTATGGCTACACCTTC.